This T cell receptor (beta chain) came from a study of T cell responses to AZD1222 COVID-19 vaccine. Study-level findings and limits: No repertoire was sampled before or during the peak T cell response, only after it. Dominant CD4 TCR responses targeted spike regions 160-218 and 743-854. White British ancestry dominated among donors, who included more females, and clonal diversity was possibly underestimated.

The length of the CDR3 is 13 residues. V was shortened by 5 bases and J by 4 bases, with 11 bases between the two germline ends. Germline assignment: CDR1 SNHLY and CDR2 FYNNEI. This clone was observed a few times. Its target is unknown. TCRdb's table, derived via immunoSEQ multiplex PCR, lists solely in-frame clones and lacks some. The sample lists 120,000 or so clones, more than 70% occurring once. The TCR was taken from an adult in good health. The starting material was peripheral blood, obtained on day 0 of AZD1222 vaccination. This chain connects TRBV2 to TRBJ1-1; TRBD1 is a possible D gene (6 bases). The chain's CDR3 is CASSPTGSTEAFF. The CDR3 region has the DNA TGTGCCAGCAGTCCTACAGGGAGCACTGAAGCTTTCTTT.